What follows are 26 T cell receptor beta chains derived from one specimen sequenced in a study of cytomegalovirus exposure and HLA in healthy donors. Clones were read by immunoSEQ multiplex PCR, and TCRdb kept only the in-frame ones, dropping some. The profile shows over 200,000 clones, about 86% of them singletons. Sequenced material: PBMCs. These TCRs come from a woman under 30 in good health and CMV-seronegative.

V is TRBV29-1 and J is TRBJ2-3; 7 positions agree with TRBD2. Germline values: CDR1 SQVTM, CDR2 ANQGSEA. V shed 4 bases and J 5 bases; nucleotides not matched to a gene: 9. The CDR3 runs to 14 residues. CDR3 DNA sequence: TGCAGCGTTGGAGTAAGCGGGACTCGAGATACGCAGTATTTT. It yields the protein CSVGVSGTRDTQYF.

The chain recombines TRBV27 with TRBJ1-5; 8 positions agree with TRBD1. The CDR3 runs 15 residues. Germline CDR1 reads MNHEY; CDR2 reads SMNVEV (reference sequence). The V and J ends lost 6 bases and 0 bases, in that order; junction bases with no gene match: 4. The CDR3 region has the DNA TGTGCCAGCAGAGGGACAGGTTATAGCAATCAGCCCCAGCATTTT. This sequence encodes CASRGTGYSNQPQHF.

The chain recombines TRBV10-3 with TRBJ2-7; a possible D gene is TRBD2 (6 bases). This CDR3 has 13 residues. Trimming cost V 8 bases and J 1 base, with 12 bases left between them. Germline CDR1 is ENHRY and CDR2 is SYGVKD. Here the CDR3 reads CAIGGALSYEQYF. The CDR3 nucleotides read TGTGCCATCGGAGGGGCCTTATCCTACGAGCAGTACTTC.

The rearrangement joins TRBV6-1 to TRBJ2-7; TRBD2 matches at 9 bases. Germline V lookup: CDR1 MNHNS, CDR2 SASEGT. The CDR3 spans 12 residues. V lost 6 bases to trimming and J lost 7 bases; unmatched junction nucleotides: 4. In DNA form, the CDR3 reads TGTGCCAGCAGCGAGACTAGCGGTGAGCAGTACTTC. It translates to CASSETSGEQYF.

The chain employs TRBV5-6 and TRBJ2-3; TRBD1 matches at 9 bases. The CDR3 is 16 amino acids. Unmatched junction bases numbered 8, after V lost 4 bases and J lost 2 bases. CDR1 is SGHDT and CDR2 is YYEEEE in the germline V gene. CDR3 loop: CASSQGTGRTTDTQYF. Here the CDR3 DNA reads TGTGCCAGCAGCCAAGGGACAGGGAGGACCACAGATACGCAGTATTTT.

The rearrangement uses TRBV4-3 and TRBJ1-4, with D unclear. Looked up from germline, CDR1 is LGHNA and CDR2 is YSLEER. The CDR3 covers 15 residues. The V gene lost 1 base and the J gene lost 0 bases, with 6 bases spanning the gap. CDR3 sequence (DNA): TGCGCCAGCAGCCAAGCACCAGCAACTAATGAAAAACTGTTTTTT. This gives the protein CASSQAPATNEKLFF.

The CDR3 coding sequence is TGCGCCAGCAGCCCTAAACCCAGCGGGAGCTCCTACAATGAGCAGTTCTTC. It codes for CASSPKPSGSSYNEQFF. The chain links TRBV4-1 to TRBJ2-1, with 8 bases lining up with TRBD2. CDR1 is MGHRA, CDR2 YSYEKL, per germline. J was trimmed by 0 bases and V by 4 bases; bases with no gene match: 8. The CDR3 loop spans 17 amino acids.

The chain is built from TRBV7-9 and TRBJ2-3, with TRBD2 matching 10 bases. In germline, CDR1 is SEHNR, CDR2 FQNEAQ (reference sequence). V lost 3 bases and J lost 2; bases outside the gene matches: 8. The CDR3 is 17 residues long. CDR3 nucleotide sequence: TGTGCCAGCAGCTTCCCCCGAGGGACTAGCGACACAGATACGCAGTATTTT. It translates to CASSFPRGTSDTDTQYF. The complete variable domain, with remaining parts taken from reference TRBV7-9 and TRBJ2-3, reads DTGVSQNPRHKITKRGQNVTFRCDPISEHNRLYWYRQTLGQGPEFLTYFQNEAQLEKSRLLSDRFSAERPKGSFSTLEIQRTEQGDSAMYLCASSFPRGTSDTDTQYFGPGTRLTVL.

The chain carries TRBV30 and TRBJ2-3; D is undetermined. Germline V gene sequence: CDR1 GTSNPN, CDR2 SVGIG (reference sequence). V was clipped by 3 bases and J by 4 bases, with 5 bases between them. The CDR3 runs 11 residues. CDR3 sequence reads: CAWRFADTQYF. As DNA, the CDR3 is TGTGCCTGGAGGTTCGCAGATACGCAGTATTTT.

The chain is built from TRBV6-5 and TRBJ1-2; 7 positions match TRBD1. The junction had 6 bases not matched to a gene; V was cut back by 2 bases and J by 0 bases. Germline V gene sequence: CDR1 MNHEY, CDR2 SVGAGI. The CDR3 sequence is 16 residues long. DNA of the CDR3: TGTGCCAGCAGTTACAGATGGGACAGTTCTAACTATGGCTACACCTTC. It specifies CASSYRWDSSNYGYTF.

The chain combines TRBV5-4 with TRBJ2-5; 14 bases line up with TRBD2. V lost 5 bases and J lost 4; bases outside the gene matches: 7. There are 16 residues in the CDR3. In germline, CDR1 is SGHNT, CDR2 YYREEE (reference sequence). The CDR3 DNA follows: TGTGCCAGCAGGGGGGGACTAGCGGGAGTAGGAGAGACCCAGTACTTC. It is translated as CASRGGLAGVGETQYF.

A single count supports this clone. This chain joins TRBV4-2 and TRBJ1-5; D uncertain. The V and J ends lost 0 bases and 9 bases respectively, with 12 bases between them. The CDR3 length is 14 residues. CDR1 is LGHNA, CDR2 YNFKEQ, per germline. CDR3 bases: TGTGCCAGCAGCCAAGACTCAGCGGGTCGGCCCCAGCATTTT. It yields the protein CASSQDSAGRPQHF.

The chain is built from TRBV2 and TRBJ2-5; TRBD2 might be the D (5 bases). Germline V CDR1 and CDR2: SNHLY, FYNNEI. The CDR3 runs 14 residues. The V end was cut by 5 bases, the J end by 1 base, with 11 bases between. The CDR3 DNA sequence: TGTGCCAGCAGTTCGCTAGCAAGCCAAGAGACCCAGTACTTC. This gives the protein CASSSLASQETQYF.

The V and J genes are TRBV4-1 and TRBJ2-1; 9 nucleotides agree with TRBD2. The V gene end was trimmed by 1 base and the J gene end by 5 bases; junction bases not matched to a gene: 6. In germline, CDR1 is MGHRA, CDR2 YSYEKL. This CDR3 is built from 16 residues. In DNA, the CDR3 is TGCGCCAGCAGCCAAGGCCCAGCGGGAGGACACAATGAGCAGTTCTTC. Its translation: CASSQGPAGGHNEQFF.

The chain joins TRBV10-1 to TRBJ2-7, with 9 bases matching TRBD2. The CDR3 is made up of 16 amino acids. The V gene end was trimmed by 5 bases and the J gene end by 2 bases; junction bases not matched to a gene: 10. The germline CDR1 and CDR2 sequences are WNHNN and SYGVQD (reference sequence). CDR3 sequence reads: CASSSLATSGAYEQYF. CDR3 bases: TGCGCCAGCAGTAGCTTGGCGACTAGCGGAGCCTACGAGCAGTACTTC.

The CDR3 DNA sequence: TGTGCCAGCAGTACAGGGAGCCTGAGTGGGGCCAACGTCCTGACTTTC. It specifies CASSTGSLSGANVLTF. V and J are TRBV28 and TRBJ2-6; weak D call: TRBD1 (6 bases). V gave up 5 bases and J gave up 3 bases, with 14 bases separating them. In germline, CDR1 is MDHEN, CDR2 SYDVKM. This CDR3 contains 16 residues.

The chain couples TRBV11-2 to TRBJ1-2; TRBD1 aligns across 7 bases. Germline assignment: CDR1 SGHAT and CDR2 FQNNGV. There are 18 residues in the CDR3. V lost 5 bases, J lost 0 bases, and 15 bases stayed unmatched. The CDR3 DNA reads as TGTGCCAGCAGCACTTTCCGGCGGGGGGACAGAGCTAACTATGGCTACACCTTC. It encodes CASSTFRRGDRANYGYTF.

This rearrangement joins TRBV28 to TRBJ2-2; no reliable D call. The CDR3 loop spans 13 amino acids. Germline V lookup: CDR1 MDHEN, CDR2 SYDVKM. V shed 9 bases and J shed 4 bases, with 12 bases lying between them. The DNA for the CDR3 is TGTGCCAGTGAACTTTCGGGCACCGGGGAGCTGTTTTTT. It translates to CASELSGTGELFF.

This clone was detected only once. The chain links TRBV5-1 to TRBJ2-3; D might be TRBD2 (5 bases). CDR3 length: 17 amino acids. V lost 1 base and J lost 0, with 15 bases in between. Looked up from germline, CDR1 is SGHRS and CDR2 is YFSETQ. Written as DNA, the CDR3 is TGCGCCAGCAGCTTGAAAGGGAGCCTAGGGAGCACAGATACGCAGTATTTT. It specifies CASSLKGSLGSTDTQYF.

This clone was counted once. The rearrangement uses TRBV11-2 and TRBJ2-1; perhaps TRBD2 as D (7 bases). This CDR3 has 14 residues. Trimming removed 4 bases at V and 9 bases at J, with 16 bases between. CDR1 and CDR2 (germline): SGHAT, FQNNGV. The CDR3 loop reads CASSSQGEGGEQFF. The CDR3 DNA sequence: TGTGCCAGCAGCTCGCAAGGGGAGGGGGGTGAGCAGTTCTTC. The whole variable domain, filled in from reference TRBV11-2 and TRBJ2-1, reads EAGVAQSPRYKIIEKRQSVAFWCNPISGHATLYWYQQILGQGPKLLIQFQNNGVVDDSQLPKDRFSAERLKGVDSTLKIQPAKLEDSAVYLCASSSQGEGGEQFFGPGTRLTVL.

The chain joins TRBV4-1 to TRBJ2-3; a possible D gene is TRBD1 (6 bases). The CDR3 spans 21 residues. Germline CDR1 and CDR2: MGHRA and YSYEKL. Trimming removed 3 bases at V and 0 bases at J, with 28 bases between. CDR3 bases: TGCGCCAGCAGCCACCCCAAGGAGGACAGTGGATTAGGTGCGAGCACAGATACGCAGTATTTT. Encoded protein: CASSHPKEDSGLGASTDTQYF.

The V call is TRBV4-2, the J call TRBJ2-1; weak D call: TRBD1 (6 bases). CDR1 and CDR2 (germline): LGHNA, YNFKEQ. The length of the CDR3 is 15 residues. Trimming removed 4 bases from V and 4 bases from J, with 14 bases in between. Written as DNA, the CDR3 is TGTGCCAGCAGCCCCGGTTCGCAGGGGTACAATGAGCAGTTCTTC. Residues: CASSPGSQGYNEQFF.

The chain employs TRBV28 and TRBJ2-7, with a possible D match to TRBD2 (5 bases). Trimming removed 7 bases from V and 1 base from J, with 11 bases in between. There are 13 residues in the CDR3. Germline lookup yields CDR1 MDHEN and CDR2 SYDVKM. Here the CDR3 reads CASKRTDSYEQYF. CDR3 nucleotides: TGTGCCAGCAAACGGACTGATTCCTACGAGCAGTACTTC.

The chain carries TRBV9 and TRBJ1-3; D is ambiguous. Trimming cost V 0 bases and J 4 bases, with 11 bases left between them. Germline CDR1 and CDR2: SGDLS and YYNGEE. The CDR3 is 15 amino acids. The DNA of the CDR3 is TGTGCCAGCAGCGTAGCTCTTGGGGAGGGAAACACCATATATTTT. Protein product: CASSVALGEGNTIYF.

V and J are TRBV6-6 and TRBJ2-3; a possible D gene is TRBD2 (5 bases). Trimming left V 6 bases short and J 3 bases short, with 16 bases between. In germline, CDR1 is MNHNY, CDR2 SVGAGI (reference sequence). The CDR3 covers 15 residues. The CDR3 loop is CASSPRSGRTDTQYF. In DNA, the CDR3 is TGTGCCAGCAGCCCGAGGAGCGGTAGGACAGATACGCAGTATTTT.

The rearrangement links TRBV13 to TRBJ1-2, with no clear D. Trimming stripped 1 base from V and 1 base from J, with 10 bases between. Germline V gives CDR1 PRHDT, CDR2 FYEKMQ (reference sequence). This CDR3 is built from 15 residues. CDR3 region: CASSLANNVNYGYTF. The CDR3 nucleotides are TGTGCCAGCAGCTTAGCAAACAACGTTAACTATGGCTACACCTTC.